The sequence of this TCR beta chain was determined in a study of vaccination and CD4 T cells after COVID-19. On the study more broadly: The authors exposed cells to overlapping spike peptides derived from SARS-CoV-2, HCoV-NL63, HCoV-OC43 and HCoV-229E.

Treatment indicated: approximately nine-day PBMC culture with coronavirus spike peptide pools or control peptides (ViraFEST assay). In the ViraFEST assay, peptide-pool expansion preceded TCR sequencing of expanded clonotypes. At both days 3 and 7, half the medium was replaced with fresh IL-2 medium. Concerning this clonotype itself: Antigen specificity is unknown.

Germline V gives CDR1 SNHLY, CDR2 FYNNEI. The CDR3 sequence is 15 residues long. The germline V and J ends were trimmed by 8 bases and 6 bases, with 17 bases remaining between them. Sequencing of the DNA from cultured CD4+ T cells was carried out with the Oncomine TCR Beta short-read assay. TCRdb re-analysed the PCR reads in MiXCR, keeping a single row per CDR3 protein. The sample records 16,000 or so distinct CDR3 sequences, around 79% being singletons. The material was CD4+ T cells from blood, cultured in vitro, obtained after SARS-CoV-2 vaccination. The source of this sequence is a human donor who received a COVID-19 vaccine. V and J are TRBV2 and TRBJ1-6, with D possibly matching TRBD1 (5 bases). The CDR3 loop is CASYPLRGINSPLHF. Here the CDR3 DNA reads TGTGCCAGCTATCCCCTGAGGGGCATTAATTCACCCCTCCACTTT.